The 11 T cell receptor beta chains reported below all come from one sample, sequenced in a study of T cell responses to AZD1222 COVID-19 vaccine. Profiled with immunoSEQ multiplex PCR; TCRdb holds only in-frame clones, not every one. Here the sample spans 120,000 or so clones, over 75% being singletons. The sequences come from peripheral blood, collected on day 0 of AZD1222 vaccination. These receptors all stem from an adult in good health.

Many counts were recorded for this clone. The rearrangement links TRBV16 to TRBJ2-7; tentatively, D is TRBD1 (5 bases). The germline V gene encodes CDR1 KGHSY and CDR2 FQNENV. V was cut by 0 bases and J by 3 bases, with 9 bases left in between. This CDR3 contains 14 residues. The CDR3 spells CASSQSSQGYEQYF. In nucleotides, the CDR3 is TGTGCCAGCAGCCAATCCAGTCAGGGCTACGAGCAGTACTTC.

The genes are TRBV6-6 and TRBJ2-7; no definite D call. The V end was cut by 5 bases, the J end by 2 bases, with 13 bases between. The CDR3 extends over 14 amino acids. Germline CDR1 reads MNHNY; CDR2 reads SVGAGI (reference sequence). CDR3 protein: CASSLPAAPYEQYF. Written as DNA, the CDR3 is TGTGCCAGCAGTCTCCCGGCAGCGCCCTACGAGCAGTACTTC.

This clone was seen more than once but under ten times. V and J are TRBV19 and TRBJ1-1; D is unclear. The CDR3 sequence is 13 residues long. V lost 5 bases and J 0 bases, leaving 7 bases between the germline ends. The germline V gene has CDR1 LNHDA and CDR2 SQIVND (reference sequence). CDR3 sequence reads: CASSYTVNTEAFF. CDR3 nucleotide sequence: TGTGCCAGTAGTTATACAGTGAACACTGAAGCTTTCTTT.

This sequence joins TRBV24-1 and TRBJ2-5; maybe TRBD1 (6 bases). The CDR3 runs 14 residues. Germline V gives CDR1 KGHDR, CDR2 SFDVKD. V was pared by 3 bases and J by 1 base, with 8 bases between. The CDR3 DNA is TGTGCCACCAGTGATACAGGGTCCCAAGAGACCCAGTACTTC. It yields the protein CATSDTGSQETQYF.

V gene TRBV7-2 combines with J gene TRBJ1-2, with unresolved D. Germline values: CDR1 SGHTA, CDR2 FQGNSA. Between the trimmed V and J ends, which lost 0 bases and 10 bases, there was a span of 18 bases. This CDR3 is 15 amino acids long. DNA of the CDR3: TGTGCCAGCAGCTTAGCGGCCGAGACACCAAATCCCTACACCTTC. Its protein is CASSLAAETPNPYTF. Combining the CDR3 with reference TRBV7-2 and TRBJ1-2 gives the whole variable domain GAGVSQSPSNKVTEKGKDVELRCDPISGHTALYWYRQSLGQGLEFLIYFQGNSAPDKSGLPSDRFSAERTGGSVSTLTIQRTQQEDSAVYLCASSLAAETPNPYTFGSGTRLTVV.

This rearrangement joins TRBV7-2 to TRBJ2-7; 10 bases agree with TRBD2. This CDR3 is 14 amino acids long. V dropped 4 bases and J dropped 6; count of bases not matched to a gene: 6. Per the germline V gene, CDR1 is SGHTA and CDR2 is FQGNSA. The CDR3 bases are TGTGCCAGCAGCTCCCTAGCGGGAGTCGGCGAGCAGTACTTC. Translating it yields CASSSLAGVGEQYF.

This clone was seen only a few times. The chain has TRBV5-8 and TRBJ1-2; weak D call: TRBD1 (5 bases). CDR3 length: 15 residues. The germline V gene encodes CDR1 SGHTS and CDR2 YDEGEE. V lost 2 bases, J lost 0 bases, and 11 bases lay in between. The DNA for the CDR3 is TGTGCCAGCAGCTTAACAGGACTAGCTAACTATGGCTACACCTTC. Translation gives CASSLTGLANYGYTF.

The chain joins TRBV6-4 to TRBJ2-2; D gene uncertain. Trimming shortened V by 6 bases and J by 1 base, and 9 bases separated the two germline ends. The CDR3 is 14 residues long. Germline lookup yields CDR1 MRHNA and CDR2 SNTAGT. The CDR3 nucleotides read TGTGCCAGCAGCCACCAGGAGAACACCGGGGAGCTGTTTTTT. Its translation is CASSHQENTGELFF.

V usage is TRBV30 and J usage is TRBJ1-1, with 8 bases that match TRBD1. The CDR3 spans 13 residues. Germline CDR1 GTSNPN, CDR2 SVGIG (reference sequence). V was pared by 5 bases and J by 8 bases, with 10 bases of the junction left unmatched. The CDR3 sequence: CAWGLLRDREAFF. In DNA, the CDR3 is TGTGCCTGGGGTCTTCTACGGGACAGGGAAGCTTTCTTT.

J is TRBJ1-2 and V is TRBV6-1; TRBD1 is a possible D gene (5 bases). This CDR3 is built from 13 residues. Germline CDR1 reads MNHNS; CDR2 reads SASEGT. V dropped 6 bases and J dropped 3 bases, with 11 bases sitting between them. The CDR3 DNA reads TGTGCCAGCAGGCAGACAGACGACTATGGCTACACCTTC. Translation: CASRQTDDYGYTF.

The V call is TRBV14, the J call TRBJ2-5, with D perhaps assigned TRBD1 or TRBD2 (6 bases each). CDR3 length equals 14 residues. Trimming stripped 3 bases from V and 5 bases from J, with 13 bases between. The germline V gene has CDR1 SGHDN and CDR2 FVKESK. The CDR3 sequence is CASSQRGVWETQYF. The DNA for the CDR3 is TGTGCCAGCAGCCAGAGGGGGGTCTGGGAGACCCAGTACTTC.